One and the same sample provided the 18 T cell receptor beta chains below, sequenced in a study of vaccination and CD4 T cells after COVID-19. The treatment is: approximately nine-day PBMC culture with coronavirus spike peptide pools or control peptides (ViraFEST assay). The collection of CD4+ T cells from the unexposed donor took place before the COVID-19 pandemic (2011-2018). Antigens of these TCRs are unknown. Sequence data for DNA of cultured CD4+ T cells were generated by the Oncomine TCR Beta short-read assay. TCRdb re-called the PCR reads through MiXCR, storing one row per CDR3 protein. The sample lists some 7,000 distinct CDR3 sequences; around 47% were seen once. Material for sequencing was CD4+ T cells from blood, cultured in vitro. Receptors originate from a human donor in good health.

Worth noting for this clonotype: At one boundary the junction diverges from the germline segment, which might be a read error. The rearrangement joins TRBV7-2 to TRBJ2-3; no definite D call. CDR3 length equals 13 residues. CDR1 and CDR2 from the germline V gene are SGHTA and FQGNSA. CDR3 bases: TGCGCCAGCAGCTTCAAAAGGACAGATACGCAGTATTTT. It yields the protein CASSFKRTDTQYF.

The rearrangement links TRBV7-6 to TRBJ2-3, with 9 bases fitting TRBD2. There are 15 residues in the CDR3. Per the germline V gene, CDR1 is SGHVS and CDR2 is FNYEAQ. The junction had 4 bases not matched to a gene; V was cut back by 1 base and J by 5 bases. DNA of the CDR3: TGTGCCAGCAGCTTAGGTAGCGGGAGAGGAGATACGCAGTATTTT. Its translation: CASSLGSGRGDTQYF.

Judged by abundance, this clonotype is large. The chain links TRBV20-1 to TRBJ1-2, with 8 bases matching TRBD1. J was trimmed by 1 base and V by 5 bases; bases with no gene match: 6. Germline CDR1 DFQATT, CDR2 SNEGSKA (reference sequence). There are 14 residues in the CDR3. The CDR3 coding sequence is TGCAGTGCTCGGGAACAGGGGGTTAACTATGGCTACACCTTC. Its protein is CSAREQGVNYGYTF.

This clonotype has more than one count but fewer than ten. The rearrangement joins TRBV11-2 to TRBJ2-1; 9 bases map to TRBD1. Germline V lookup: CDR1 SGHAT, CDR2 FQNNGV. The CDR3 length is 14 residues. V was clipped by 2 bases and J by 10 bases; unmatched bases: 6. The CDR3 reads CASSLPGGTGEQFF. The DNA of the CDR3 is TGTGCCAGCAGCTTACCCGGCGGGACAGGGGAGCAGTTCTTC.

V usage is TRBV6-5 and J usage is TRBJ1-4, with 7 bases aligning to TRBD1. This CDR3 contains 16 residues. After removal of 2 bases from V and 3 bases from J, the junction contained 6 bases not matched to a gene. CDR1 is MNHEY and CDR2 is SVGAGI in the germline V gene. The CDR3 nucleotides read TGTGCCAGCAGTTACAACCAGGGGGTGCCTAATGAAAAACTGTTTTTT. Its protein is CASSYNQGVPNEKLFF.

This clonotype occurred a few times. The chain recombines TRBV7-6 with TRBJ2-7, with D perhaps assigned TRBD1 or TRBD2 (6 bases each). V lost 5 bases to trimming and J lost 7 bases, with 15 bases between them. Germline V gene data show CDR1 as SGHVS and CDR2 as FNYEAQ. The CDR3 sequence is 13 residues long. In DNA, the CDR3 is TGTGCCAGCAGCAATGCTGGGGGGCTTGAGCAGTACTTC. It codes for CASSNAGGLEQYF.

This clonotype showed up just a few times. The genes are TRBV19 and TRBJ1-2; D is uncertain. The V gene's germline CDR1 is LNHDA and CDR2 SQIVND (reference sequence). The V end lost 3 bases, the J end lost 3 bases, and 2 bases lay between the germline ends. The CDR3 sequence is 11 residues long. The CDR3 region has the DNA TGTGCCAGTAGTATGCACTATGGCTACACCTTC. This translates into CASSMHYGYTF.

Here the CDR3 DNA reads TGCAGTGCTAGAGCGGAATCATCGGACAGGGGGCAGCCCCAGCATTTT. This translates into CSARAESSDRGQPQHF. J is TRBJ1-5 and V is TRBV20-1; 10 bases are shared with TRBD1. V lost 1 base, J lost 7 bases, and 10 bases stayed unmatched. There are 16 residues in the CDR3. CDR1 and CDR2 (germline): DFQATT, SNEGSKA (reference sequence).

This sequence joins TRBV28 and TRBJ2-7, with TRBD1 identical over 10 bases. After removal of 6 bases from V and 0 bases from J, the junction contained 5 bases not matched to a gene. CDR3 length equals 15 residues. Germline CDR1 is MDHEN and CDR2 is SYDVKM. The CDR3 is CASRRQGAGSYEQYF. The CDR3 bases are TGTGCCAGCAGACGACAGGGGGCCGGCTCCTACGAGCAGTACTTC.

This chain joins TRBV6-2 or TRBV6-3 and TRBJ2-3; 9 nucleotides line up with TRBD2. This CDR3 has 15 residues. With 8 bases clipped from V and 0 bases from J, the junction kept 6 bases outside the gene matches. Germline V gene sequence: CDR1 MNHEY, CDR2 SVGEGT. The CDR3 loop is CASGRLAASTDTQYF. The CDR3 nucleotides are TGTGCCAGCGGACGACTAGCGGCTAGCACAGATACGCAGTATTTT.

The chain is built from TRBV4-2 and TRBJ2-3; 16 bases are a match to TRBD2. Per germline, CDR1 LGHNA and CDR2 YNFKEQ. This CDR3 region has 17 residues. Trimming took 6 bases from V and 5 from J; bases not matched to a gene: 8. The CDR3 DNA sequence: TGTGCCAGCAGACTGGGACTAGCGGGAGGGCCTGAAGATACGCAGTATTTT. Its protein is CASRLGLAGGPEDTQYF.

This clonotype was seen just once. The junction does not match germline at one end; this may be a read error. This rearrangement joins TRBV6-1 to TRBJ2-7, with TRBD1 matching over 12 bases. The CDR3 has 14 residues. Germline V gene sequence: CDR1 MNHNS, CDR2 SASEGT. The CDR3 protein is CASSPGTGGAYPHF. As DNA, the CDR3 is TGTGCCAGCAGTCCCGGGACAGGGGGCGCTTATCCGCACTTC.

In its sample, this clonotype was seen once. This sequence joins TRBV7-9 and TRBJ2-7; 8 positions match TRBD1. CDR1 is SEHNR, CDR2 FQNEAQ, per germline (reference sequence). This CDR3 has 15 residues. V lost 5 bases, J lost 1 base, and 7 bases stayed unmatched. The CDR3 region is CASSDVGDRSYEQYF. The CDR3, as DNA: TGTGCCAGCAGCGACGTGGGGGACAGGTCCTACGAGCAGTACTTC.

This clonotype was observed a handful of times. The CDR3 DNA reads as TGCAGTGCTAGCAACCGGGACAGGGGGCCCGGGACCCAGTACTTC. Its translation is CSASNRDRGPGTQYF. This chain links TRBV20-1 with TRBJ2-5; TRBD1 agrees at 12 bases. Germline CDR1 DFQATT, CDR2 SNEGSKA (reference sequence). CDR3 length: 15 residues. J lost 7 bases, V lost 3 bases, and 9 bases had no gene match.

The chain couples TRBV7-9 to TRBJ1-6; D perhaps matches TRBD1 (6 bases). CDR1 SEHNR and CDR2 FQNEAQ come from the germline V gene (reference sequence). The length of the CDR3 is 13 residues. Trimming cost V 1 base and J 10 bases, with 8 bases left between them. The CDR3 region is CASSLGGASPLHF. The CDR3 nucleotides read TGTGCCAGCAGCTTAGGGGGGGCGTCACCCCTCCACTTT.

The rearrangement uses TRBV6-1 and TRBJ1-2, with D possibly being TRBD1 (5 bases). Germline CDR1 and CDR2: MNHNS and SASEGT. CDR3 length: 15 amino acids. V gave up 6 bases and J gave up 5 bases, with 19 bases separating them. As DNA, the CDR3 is TGTGCCAGCAGCTCCAGCCCGACAGACCTATATGGCTACACCTTC. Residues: CASSSSPTDLYGYTF.

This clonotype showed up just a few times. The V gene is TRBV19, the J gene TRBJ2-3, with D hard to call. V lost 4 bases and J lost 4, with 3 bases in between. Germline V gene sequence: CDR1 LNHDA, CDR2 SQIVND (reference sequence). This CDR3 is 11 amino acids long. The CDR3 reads CASSSSDTQYF. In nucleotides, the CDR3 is TGTGCCAGTAGTAGCTCAGATACGCAGTATTTT.

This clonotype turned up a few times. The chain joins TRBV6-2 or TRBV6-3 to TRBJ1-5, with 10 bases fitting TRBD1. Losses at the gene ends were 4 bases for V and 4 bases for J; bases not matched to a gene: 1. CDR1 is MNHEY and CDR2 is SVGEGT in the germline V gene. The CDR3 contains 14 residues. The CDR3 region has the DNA TGTGCCAGCAGTTGGACAGGGGGAAATCAGCCCCAGCATTTT. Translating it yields CASSWTGGNQPQHF.